A single sample is the source of the 24 T cell receptor beta chains below, sequenced in a study of T cell responses to AZD1222 COVID-19 vaccine. Sequencing was performed with immunoSEQ multiplex PCR; in TCRdb, only in-frame clones are kept and a portion is missing. The table records around 130,000 clones, 80% to 95% of them present only once. Here the sequenced sample was peripheral blood, taken on day 0 of AZD1222 vaccination. The receptors come from an adult in good health.

The J gene is TRBJ2-4, the V gene TRBV7-3; possible D gene TRBD2, 5 bases. This CDR3 region has 16 residues. Germline V CDR1 and CDR2: SGHTA, FQGTGA. V lost 4 bases to trimming and J lost 5 bases, with 18 bases between them. The CDR3 region is CASSYPGSGRQNIQYF. The DNA of the CDR3 is TGTGCCAGCAGCTACCCTGGGAGTGGACGGCAAAACATTCAGTACTTC. Filled out from reference TRBV7-3 and TRBJ2-4, the complete variable domain reads GAGVSQTPSNKVTEKGKYVELRCDPISGHTALYWYRQSLGQGPEFLIYFQGTGAADDSGLPNDRFFAVRPEGSVSTLKIQRTERGDSAVYLCASSYPGSGRQNIQYFGAGTRLSVL.

J is TRBJ1-4 and V is TRBV4-2; a possible D gene is TRBD1 (5 bases). The CDR3 has 16 amino acids. In germline, CDR1 is LGHNA, CDR2 YNFKEQ. V lost 0 bases, J lost 7 bases, and 15 bases lay in between. This chain's CDR3 is CASSQEGTRGGEKLFF. CDR3 in DNA: TGTGCCAGCAGCCAAGAGGGGACCCGAGGTGGTGAAAAACTGTTTTTT.

The chain couples TRBV19 to TRBJ1-2, with D tentatively TRBD1 (5 bases). Germline V gene lookup returns CDR1 LNHDA and CDR2 SQIVND (reference sequence). V was shortened by 5 bases and J by 8 bases, with 15 bases between the two germline ends. The CDR3 runs 13 residues. Written as DNA, the CDR3 is TGTGCCAGTAGTGCCCAGGGAGGTCGCGGCTACACCTTC. It codes for CASSAQGGRGYTF. Full variable domain (outside the CDR3, taken from reference TRBV19 and TRBJ1-2): DGGITQSPKYLFRKEGQNVTLSCEQNLNHDAMYWYRQDPGQGLRLIYYSQIVNDFQKGDIAEGYSVSREKKESFPLTVTSAQKNPTAFYLCASSAQGGRGYTFGSGTRLTVV.

The chain recombines TRBV6-5 with TRBJ2-7; D may correspond to TRBD1 or TRBD2 (5 bases each). Germline lookup yields CDR1 MNHEY and CDR2 SVGAGI. V shed 6 bases and J shed 0 bases, with 12 bases lying between them. The CDR3 is made up of 14 amino acids. CDR3 protein: CASRWDQSSYEQYF. CDR3 bases: TGTGCCAGCAGATGGGACCAGAGCTCCTACGAGCAGTACTTC.

The rearrangement uses TRBV7-8 and TRBJ2-7; 7 bases are shared with TRBD2. The CDR3 length is 15 residues. The junction had 6 bases not matched to a gene; V was cut back by 3 bases and J by 1 base. Germline CDR1 reads SGHVS; CDR2 reads FQNEAQ. DNA of the CDR3: TGTGCCAGCAGCTTCGAACTAGCGCAATCCTACGAGCAGTACTTC. It specifies CASSFELAQSYEQYF.

This clone has just one count. The chain combines TRBV19 with TRBJ1-4; D not resolved. This CDR3 is 15 amino acids long. Trimming shortened V by 6 bases and J by 0 bases, and 11 bases separated the two germline ends. Germline CDR1 and CDR2: LNHDA and SQIVND (reference sequence). The CDR3 bases are TGTGCCAGTAGCCCCCTAACAGCAACTAATGAAAAACTGTTTTTT. Protein: CASSPLTATNEKLFF.

V gene TRBV12-3 or TRBV12-4 combines with J gene TRBJ2-3, with TRBD1 matching over 10 bases. Losses at the gene ends were 8 bases for V and 4 bases for J; bases not matched to a gene: 3. The CDR3 has 13 residues. In nucleotides, the CDR3 is TGTGCCAGCCGGGACAGGGGTGCAGATACGCAGTATTTT. Translated, it gives CASRDRGADTQYF.

The V gene is TRBV28, the J gene TRBJ2-1; D possibly corresponds to TRBD1 (6 bases). Trimming took off 6 bases at V and 6 bases at J, with 15 bases between the two ends. CDR3 length: 14 amino acids. Germline V gives CDR1 MDHEN, CDR2 SYDVKM. CDR3 amino acids: CASRFTGTPNEQFF. CDR3 sequence (DNA): TGTGCCAGCAGGTTTACCGGGACACCCAATGAGCAGTTCTTC.

The chain uses TRBV28 and TRBJ1-6; D ambiguous. Trimming cost V 7 bases and J 8 bases, with 15 bases left between them. The CDR3 has 14 residues. Germline V gives CDR1 MDHEN, CDR2 SYDVKM. The CDR3 DNA follows: TGTGCCAGCACCTTCGGGTCCGTAGATTCACCCCTCCACTTT. Its protein is CASTFGSVDSPLHF.

The chain is built from TRBV6-6 and TRBJ2-1, with 10 bases aligning to TRBD2. This CDR3 region has 15 residues. Germline trimming cut 2 bases from V and 6 bases from J; bases unmatched to any gene: 4. Germline V CDR1 and CDR2: MNHNY, SVGAGI (reference sequence). This CDR3 is CASSYGLAAFNEQFF. As DNA, the CDR3 is TGTGCCAGCAGTTACGGACTAGCGGCTTTCAATGAGCAGTTCTTC.

The chain has TRBV28 and TRBJ1-1; no clear D. The germline V gene has CDR1 MDHEN and CDR2 SYDVKM. The CDR3 sequence is 14 residues long. Trimming pared 10 bases from V and 0 bases from J, leaving 15 bases between. In DNA, the CDR3 is TGTGCCACCGGGTGGGGTATTTTGAACACTGAAGCTTTCTTT. Protein: CATGWGILNTEAFF.

This clone was seen once. The chain links TRBV7-9 to TRBJ1-2; D remains ambiguous. This CDR3 comprises 14 residues. The ends were cut back, 4 bases at V and 8 bases at J, with 17 bases in the middle. Germline values: CDR1 SEHNR, CDR2 FQNEAQ (reference sequence). The CDR3 spells CASSSGSITEGYTF. The CDR3 bases are TGTGCCAGCAGCTCCGGGTCGATCACGGAGGGCTACACCTTC.

This chain uses TRBV28 with TRBJ1-3; D ambiguous. CDR3 length: 16 amino acids. Germline CDR1 MDHEN, CDR2 SYDVKM. Trimming removed 3 bases at V and 0 bases at J, with 12 bases between. For the CDR3, the DNA is TGTGCCAGCAGTTTCGCCCAACGGATCTCTGGAAACACCATATATTTT. It codes for CASSFAQRISGNTIYF.

V usage is TRBV6-2 or TRBV6-3 and J usage is TRBJ1-1; 9 bases line up with TRBD1. This CDR3 is 17 amino acids long. Germline V gene data show CDR1 as MNHEY and CDR2 as SVGEGT. With 6 bases clipped from V and 5 bases from J, the junction kept 16 bases outside the gene matches. CDR3 bases: TGTGCCAGCAGCCAAACCGGGACAGGGCCACCTGTGACTGAAGCTTTCTTT. This codes for CASSQTGTGPPVTEAFF.

The chain carries TRBV5-1 and TRBJ2-3, with 9 bases aligning to TRBD1. V lost 3 bases to trimming and J lost 4 bases; unmatched junction nucleotides: 6. CDR3 length: 15 amino acids. In germline, CDR1 is SGHRS, CDR2 YFSETQ. The CDR3 is CASSSGTGWPDTQYF. The CDR3 region has the DNA TGCGCCAGCAGCTCCGGGACAGGGTGGCCAGATACGCAGTATTTT.

The rearrangement uses TRBV6-2 or TRBV6-3 and TRBJ1-4; TRBD1 matches 8 bases. The CDR3 sequence is 14 residues long. Germline V gives CDR1 MNHEY, CDR2 SVGEGT. V lost 6 bases, J lost 2 bases, and 2 bases stayed unmatched. The CDR3 loop reads CASSRGLTNEKLFF. In nucleotides, the CDR3 is TGTGCCAGCAGCAGGGGGCTGACTAATGAAAAACTGTTTTTT.

The V gene is TRBV6-2 or TRBV6-3, the J gene TRBJ1-5; 9 nucleotides match TRBD1. V shed 4 bases, J shed 2 bases, and the junction held 9 bases outside the gene matches. Germline loops: CDR1 MNHEY, CDR2 SVGEGT. CDR3 length: 17 amino acids. The CDR3 reads CASSFFPGQGGNQPQHF. CDR3 coding DNA: TGTGCCAGCAGTTTCTTTCCGGGACAGGGTGGCAATCAGCCCCAGCATTTT.

The chain carries TRBV5-1 and TRBJ1-2; tentative D call: TRBD1 (5 bases). The V gene's germline CDR1 is SGHRS and CDR2 YFSETQ. CDR3 length: 13 residues. The germline V and J ends were trimmed by 0 bases and 4 bases, with 7 bases remaining between them. The CDR3 nucleotides read TGCGCCAGCAGCTTGGATGGGGGCTATGGCTACACCTTC. It codes for CASSLDGGYGYTF.

This chain links TRBV7-2 with TRBJ2-1; 12 nucleotides align to TRBD1. The CDR3 loop spans 18 amino acids. CDR1 and CDR2 (germline): SGHTA, FQGNSA. J was trimmed by 2 bases and V by 7 bases; bases with no gene match: 12. The CDR3 nucleotides read TGTGCCAGCATCCCGAGGCCGGGACAGGGGGCCCCCTACAATGAGCAGTTCTTC. It translates to CASIPRPGQGAPYNEQFF.

The J gene is TRBJ2-4, the V gene TRBV12-3 or TRBV12-4; possibly TRBD1 for D (6 bases). The CDR3 is made up of 13 amino acids. Trimming took 1 base from V and 5 from J, leaving 6 bases between them. The CDR3 region has the DNA TGTGCCAGCAGTTTAGGGACAGAAAACATTCAGTACTTC. As protein: CASSLGTENIQYF.

The chain recombines TRBV6-5 with TRBJ1-6, with D tentatively TRBD1 (5 bases). V was cut by 6 bases and J by 14 bases, with 20 bases left in between. The CDR3 extends over 14 amino acids. Germline V gene lookup returns CDR1 MNHEY and CDR2 SVGAGI. For the CDR3, the DNA is TGTGCCAGCAGGCTGACAGTTACCGACTCGTCCCTCCACTTT. Translated: CASRLTVTDSSLHF.

The chain recombines TRBV10-1 with TRBJ2-7; unclear D gene. Germline loops: CDR1 WNHNN, CDR2 SYGVQD (reference sequence). The CDR3 is made up of 16 amino acids. V was trimmed by 3 bases and J by 5 bases, leaving 20 bases between them. The CDR3 is CASSEGRHITPHEQYF. The CDR3 DNA follows: TGCGCCAGCAGTGAAGGTCGGCACATAACCCCCCACGAGCAGTACTTC.

The chain combines TRBV7-9 with TRBJ2-5; D uncertain. V lost 2 bases and J 3 bases, leaving 1 base between the germline ends. Germline V CDR1 and CDR2: SEHNR, FQNEAQ (reference sequence). The CDR3 has 11 amino acids. The CDR3 reads CASSLKETQYF. In DNA, the CDR3 is TGTGCCAGCAGCTTAAAAGAGACCCAGTACTTC. The full variable domain, with the rest looked up from reference TRBV7-9 and TRBJ2-5, is DTGVSQNPRHKITKRGQNVTFRCDPISEHNRLYWYRQTLGQGPEFLTYFQNEAQLEKSRLLSDRFSAERPKGSFSTLEIQRTEQGDSAMYLCASSLKETQYFGPGTRLLVL.

The CDR3, as DNA: TGTGCCAGTGGTGAAACAGGGATCCTAAGCGAGCAGTACTTC. It translates to CASGETGILSEQYF. The chain joins TRBV19 to TRBJ2-7, with TRBD1 as a possible D gene (6 bases). Germline loops: CDR1 LNHDA, CDR2 SQIVND (reference sequence). V lost 8 bases to trimming and J lost 6 bases, with 20 bases between them. The CDR3 totals 14 residues.